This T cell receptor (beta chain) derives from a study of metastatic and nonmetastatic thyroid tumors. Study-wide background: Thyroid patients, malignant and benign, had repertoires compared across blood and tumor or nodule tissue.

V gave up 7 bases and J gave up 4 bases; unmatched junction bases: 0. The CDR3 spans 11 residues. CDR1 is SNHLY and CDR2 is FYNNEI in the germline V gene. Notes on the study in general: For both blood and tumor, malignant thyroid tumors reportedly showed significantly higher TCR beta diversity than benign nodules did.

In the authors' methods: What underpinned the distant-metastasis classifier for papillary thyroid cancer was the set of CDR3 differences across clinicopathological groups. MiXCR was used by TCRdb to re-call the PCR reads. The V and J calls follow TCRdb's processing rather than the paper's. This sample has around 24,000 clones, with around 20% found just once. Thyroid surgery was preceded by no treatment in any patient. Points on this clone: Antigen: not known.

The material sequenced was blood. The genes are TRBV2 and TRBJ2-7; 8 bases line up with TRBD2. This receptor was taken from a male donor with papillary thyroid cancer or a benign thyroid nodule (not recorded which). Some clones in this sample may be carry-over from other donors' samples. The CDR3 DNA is TGTGCCAGCAAGCGGGAGTACGAGCAGTACTTC. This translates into CASKREYEQYF.